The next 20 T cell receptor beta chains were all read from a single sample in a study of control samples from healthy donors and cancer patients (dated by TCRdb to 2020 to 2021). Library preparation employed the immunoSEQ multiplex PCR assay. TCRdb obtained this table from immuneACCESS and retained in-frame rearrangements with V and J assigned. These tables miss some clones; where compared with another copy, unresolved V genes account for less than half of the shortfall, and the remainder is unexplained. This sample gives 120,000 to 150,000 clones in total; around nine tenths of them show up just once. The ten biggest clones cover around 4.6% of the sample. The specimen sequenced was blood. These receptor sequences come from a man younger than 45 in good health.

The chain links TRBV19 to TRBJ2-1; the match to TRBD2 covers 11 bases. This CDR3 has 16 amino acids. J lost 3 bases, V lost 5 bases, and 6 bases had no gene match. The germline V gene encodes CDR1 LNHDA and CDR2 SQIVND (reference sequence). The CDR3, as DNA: TGTGCCAGTAGTGTGACTAGCGGGGCTAACTACAATGAGCAGTTCTTC. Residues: CASSVTSGANYNEQFF.

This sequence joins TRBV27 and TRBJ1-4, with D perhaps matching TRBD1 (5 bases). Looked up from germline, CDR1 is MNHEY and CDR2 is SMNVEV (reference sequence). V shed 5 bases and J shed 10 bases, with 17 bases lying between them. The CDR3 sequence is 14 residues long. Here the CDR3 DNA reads TGTGCCAGCAGTAATTCAGGGTTGTCTGGAAAACTGTTTTTT. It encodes CASSNSGLSGKLFF.

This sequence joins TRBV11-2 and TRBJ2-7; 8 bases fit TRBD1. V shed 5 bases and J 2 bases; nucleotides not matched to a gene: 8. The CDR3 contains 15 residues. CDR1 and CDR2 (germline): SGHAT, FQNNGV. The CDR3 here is CASSLGQGIPYEQYF. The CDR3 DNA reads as TGTGCCAGCAGCCTAGGACAGGGAATCCCCTACGAGCAGTACTTC.

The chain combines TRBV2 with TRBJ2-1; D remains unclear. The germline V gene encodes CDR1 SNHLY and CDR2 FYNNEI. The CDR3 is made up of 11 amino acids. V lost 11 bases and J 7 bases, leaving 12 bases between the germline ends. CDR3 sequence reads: CARTADNEQFF. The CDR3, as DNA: TGTGCCCGCACGGCGGATAATGAGCAGTTCTTC.

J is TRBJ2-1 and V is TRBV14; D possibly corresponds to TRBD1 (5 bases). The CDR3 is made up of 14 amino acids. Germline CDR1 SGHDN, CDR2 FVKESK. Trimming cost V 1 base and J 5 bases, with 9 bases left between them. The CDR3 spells CASSQVGANNEQFF. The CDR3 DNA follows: TGTGCCAGCAGCCAAGTAGGGGCAAACAATGAGCAGTTCTTC.

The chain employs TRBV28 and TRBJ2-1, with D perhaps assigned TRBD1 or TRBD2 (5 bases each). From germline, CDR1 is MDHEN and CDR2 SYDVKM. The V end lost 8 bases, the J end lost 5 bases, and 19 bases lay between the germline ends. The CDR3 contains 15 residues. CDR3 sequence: CASHSRAGNNNEQFF. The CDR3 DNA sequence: TGTGCCAGCCATTCGAGGGCAGGGAATAACAATGAGCAGTTCTTC.

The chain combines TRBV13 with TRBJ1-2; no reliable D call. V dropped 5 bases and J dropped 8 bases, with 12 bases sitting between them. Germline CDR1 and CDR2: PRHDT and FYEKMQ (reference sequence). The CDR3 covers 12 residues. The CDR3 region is CASSPSKRGYTF. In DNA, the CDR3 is TGTGCCAGCAGCCCCTCAAAGCGAGGCTACACCTTC.

As DNA, the CDR3 is TGCGCCAGCAGCCCGGGACAGGGTACCTATAATTCACCCCTCCACTTT. Its translation is CASSPGQGTYNSPLHF. The V call is TRBV5-1, the J call TRBJ1-6; TRBD1 agrees at 9 bases. The CDR3 is made up of 16 amino acids. V shed 4 bases and J 2 bases; nucleotides not matched to a gene: 4. The V gene's germline CDR1 is SGHRS and CDR2 YFSETQ.

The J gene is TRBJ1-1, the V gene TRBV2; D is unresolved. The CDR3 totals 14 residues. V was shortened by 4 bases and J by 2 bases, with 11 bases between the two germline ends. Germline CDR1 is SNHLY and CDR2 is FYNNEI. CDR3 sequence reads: CASSVEELNTEAFF. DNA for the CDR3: TGTGCCAGCAGTGTAGAGGAACTTAACACTGAAGCTTTCTTT.

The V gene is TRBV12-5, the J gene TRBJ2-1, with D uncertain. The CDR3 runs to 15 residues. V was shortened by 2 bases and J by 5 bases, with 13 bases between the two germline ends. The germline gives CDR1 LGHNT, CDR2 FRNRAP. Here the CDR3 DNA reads TGTGCTAGTGGTTTGATCCTCCACATACACAATGAGCAGTTCTTC. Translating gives CASGLILHIHNEQFF.

CDR3 sequence: CASSLFAGGYGYTF. CDR3 DNA sequence: TGTGCCAGCAGCTTATTTGCAGGTGGTTATGGCTACACCTTC. The J gene is TRBJ1-2, the V gene TRBV11-2, with D unclear. V was shortened by 2 bases and J by 5 bases, with 12 bases between the two germline ends. The germline V gene has CDR1 SGHAT and CDR2 FQNNGV. CDR3 length equals 14 residues.

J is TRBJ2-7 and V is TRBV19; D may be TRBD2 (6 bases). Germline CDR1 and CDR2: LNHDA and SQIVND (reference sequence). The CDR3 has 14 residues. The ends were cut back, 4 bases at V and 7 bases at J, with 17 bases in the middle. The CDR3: CASSNRDGGNEQYF. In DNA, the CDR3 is TGTGCCAGTAGTAATCGGGACGGAGGGAATGAGCAGTACTTC.

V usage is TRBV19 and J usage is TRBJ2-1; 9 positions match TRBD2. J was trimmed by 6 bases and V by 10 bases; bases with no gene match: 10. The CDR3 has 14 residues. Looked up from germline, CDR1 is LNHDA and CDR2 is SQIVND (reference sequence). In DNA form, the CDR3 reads TGTGCCACCAAAAAGCGGGGGGCCCCCAATGAGCAGTTCTTC. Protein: CATKKRGAPNEQFF.

This CDR3 is CAWRPLGTPNQYF. For the CDR3, the DNA is TGTGCCTGGAGACCCCTAGGGACCCCGAATCAGTATTTT. This chain joins TRBV30 and TRBJ2-3; D may match TRBD1 or TRBD2 (5 bases each). The CDR3 extends over 13 amino acids. Germline lookup yields CDR1 GTSNPN and CDR2 SVGIG (reference sequence). V lost 3 bases to trimming and J lost 12 bases, with 19 bases between them.

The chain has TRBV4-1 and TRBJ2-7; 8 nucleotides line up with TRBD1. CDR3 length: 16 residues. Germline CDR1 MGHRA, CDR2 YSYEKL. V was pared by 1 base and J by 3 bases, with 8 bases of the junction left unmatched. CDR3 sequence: CASSQAPGTGSYEQYF. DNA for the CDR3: TGCGCCAGCAGCCAAGCCCCCGGGACAGGTAGCTACGAGCAGTACTTC.

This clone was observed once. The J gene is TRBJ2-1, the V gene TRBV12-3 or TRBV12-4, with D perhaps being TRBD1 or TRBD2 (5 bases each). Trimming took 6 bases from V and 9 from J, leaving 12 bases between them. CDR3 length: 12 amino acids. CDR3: CASRLGAAEQFF. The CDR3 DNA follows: TGTGCCAGCAGACTAGGGGCGGCTGAGCAGTTCTTC.

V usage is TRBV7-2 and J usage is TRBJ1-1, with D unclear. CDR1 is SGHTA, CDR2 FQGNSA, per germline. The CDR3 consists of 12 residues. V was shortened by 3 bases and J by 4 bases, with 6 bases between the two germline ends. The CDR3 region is CASSFSSTEAFF. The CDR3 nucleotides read TGTGCCAGCAGCTTCTCTAGCACTGAAGCTTTCTTT.

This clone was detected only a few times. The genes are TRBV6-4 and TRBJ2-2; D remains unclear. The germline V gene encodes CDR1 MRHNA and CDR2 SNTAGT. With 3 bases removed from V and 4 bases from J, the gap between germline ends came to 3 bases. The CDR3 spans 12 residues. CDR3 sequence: CASSEGTGELFF. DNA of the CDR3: TGTGCCAGCAGTGAGGGCACCGGGGAGCTGTTTTTT.

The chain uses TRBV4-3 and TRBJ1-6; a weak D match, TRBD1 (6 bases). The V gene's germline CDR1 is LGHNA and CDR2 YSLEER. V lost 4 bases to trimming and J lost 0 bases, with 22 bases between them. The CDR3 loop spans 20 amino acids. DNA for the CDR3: TGCGCCAGCAGCCCACTCCTAACCGGGGGCCAAAGCTCCTATAATTCACCCCTCCACTTT. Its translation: CASSPLLTGGQSSYNSPLHF.

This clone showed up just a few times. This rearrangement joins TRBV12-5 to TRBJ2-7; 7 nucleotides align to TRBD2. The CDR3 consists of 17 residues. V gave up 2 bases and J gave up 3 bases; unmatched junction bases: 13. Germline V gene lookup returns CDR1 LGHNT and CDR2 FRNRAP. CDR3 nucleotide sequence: TGTGCTAGTGGTTTGTCAACGAATCGGGGGGTCATCTACGAGCAGTACTTC. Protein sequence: CASGLSTNRGVIYEQYF. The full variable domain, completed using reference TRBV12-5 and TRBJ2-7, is DARVTQTPRHKVTEMGQEVTMRCQPILGHNTVFWYRQTMMQGLELLAYFRNRAPLDDSGMPKDRFSAEMPDATLATLKIQPSEPRDSAVYFCASGLSTNRGVIYEQYFGPGTRLTVT.